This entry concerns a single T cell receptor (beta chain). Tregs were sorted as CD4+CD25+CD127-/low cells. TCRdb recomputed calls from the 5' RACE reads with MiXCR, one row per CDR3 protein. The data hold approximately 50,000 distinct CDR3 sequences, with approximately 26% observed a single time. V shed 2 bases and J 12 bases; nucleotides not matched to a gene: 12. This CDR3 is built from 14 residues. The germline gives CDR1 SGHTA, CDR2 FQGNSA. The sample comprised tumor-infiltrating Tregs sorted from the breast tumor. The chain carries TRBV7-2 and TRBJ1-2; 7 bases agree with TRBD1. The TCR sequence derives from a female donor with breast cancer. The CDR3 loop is CASSLSRQGPFNTF. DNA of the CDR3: TGTGCCAGCAGCTTATCCCGACAGGGCCCTTTTAACACCTTC.